This T cell receptor beta chain was captured by sequencing in a study of T cell responses to AZD1222 COVID-19 vaccine. Study-wide points: White British people made up most donors, females outnumbered males, and clonal diversity was possibly underestimated. Repertoire collection took place solely once the T cell response had peaked. Reports say nearly half of spike-specific TCRs go after unmutated variant regions.

The length of the CDR3 is 13 residues. Looked up from germline, CDR1 is MNHEY and CDR2 is SVGAGI. With 8 bases removed from V and 2 bases from J, the gap between germline ends came to 13 bases. A remark on this clone: Its antigen is not known.

The table came from immunoSEQ multiplex PCR; TCRdb's copy has only in-frame clones and leaves some out. The sample has about 160,000 clones, about 93% seen once. The material sequenced was peripheral blood, taken 28 days after the second AZD1222 dose. The sequence derives from an adult who received the AZD1222 COVID-19 vaccine. This rearrangement joins TRBV6-5 to TRBJ2-7; D remains unclear. CDR3: CASRPLSAYEQYF. In DNA form, the CDR3 reads TGTGCCAGCCGGCCCTTAAGCGCCTACGAGCAGTACTTC.